This TCR beta chain was documented in a study of control samples from healthy donors and cancer patients. Method: immunoSEQ multiplex PCR; TCRdb's copy keeps in-frame clones and lacks some. Of 85,000 to 100,000 clones in the sample, around 82% are singletons; the top ten hold 1.5% to 2%. The sequence derives from a man aged 55 to 70 in good health. Sequences were obtained from blood.

The CDR3 region is CASSYSQDRDSVEQFF. In DNA form, the CDR3 reads TGTGCCAGCAGTTACTCGCAGGACAGGGACAGTGTTGAGCAGTTCTTC. This rearrangement joins TRBV6-5 to TRBJ2-1; 8 bases fit TRBD1. Germline loops: CDR1 MNHEY, CDR2 SVGAGI. The CDR3 runs 16 residues. The J segment lost 9 bases and the V segment lost 0 bases, leaving 10 bases of the junction unmatched.